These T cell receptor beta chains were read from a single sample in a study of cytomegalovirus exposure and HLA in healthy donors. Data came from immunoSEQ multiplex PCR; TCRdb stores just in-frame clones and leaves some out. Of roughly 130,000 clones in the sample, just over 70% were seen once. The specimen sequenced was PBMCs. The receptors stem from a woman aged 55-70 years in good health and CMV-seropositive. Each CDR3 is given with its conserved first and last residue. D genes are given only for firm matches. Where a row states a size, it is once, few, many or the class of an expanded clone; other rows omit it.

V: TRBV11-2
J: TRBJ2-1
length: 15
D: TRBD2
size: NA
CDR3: CASSLMSGALNEQFF
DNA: TGTGCCAGCAGCTTGATGAGCGGGGCATTGAATGAGCAGTTCTTC

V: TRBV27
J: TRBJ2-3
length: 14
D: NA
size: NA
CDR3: CASSLGAYTDTQYF
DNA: TGTGCCAGCAGTTTGGGGGCTTACACAGATACGCAGTATTTT

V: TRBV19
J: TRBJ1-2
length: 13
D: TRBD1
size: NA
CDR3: CASRMGQGDGYTF
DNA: TGTGCCAGTAGAATGGGACAGGGGGATGGCTACACCTTC

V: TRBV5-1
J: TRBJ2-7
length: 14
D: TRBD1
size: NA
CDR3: CASSLGTGGGEQYF
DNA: TGCGCCAGCAGCTTAGGGACAGGGGGAGGAGAGCAGTACTTC

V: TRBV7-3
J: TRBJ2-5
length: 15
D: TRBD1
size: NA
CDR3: CASSLTQGAGETQYF
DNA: TGTGCCAGCAGCTTAACTCAGGGGGCGGGGGAGACCCAGTACTTC

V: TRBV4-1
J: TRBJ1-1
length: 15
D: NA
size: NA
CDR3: CASSQITTANTEAFF
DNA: TGCGCCAGCAGCCAAATCACGACAGCGAACACTGAAGCTTTCTTT

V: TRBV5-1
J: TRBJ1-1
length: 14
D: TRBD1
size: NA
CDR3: CASSPGQAHTEAFF
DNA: TGCGCCAGCAGCCCCGGACAGGCGCATACTGAAGCTTTCTTT

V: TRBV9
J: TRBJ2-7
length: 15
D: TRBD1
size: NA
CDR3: CASSPRGQGSYEQYF
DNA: TGTGCCAGCAGCCCTCGAGGACAGGGCTCCTACGAGCAGTACTTC

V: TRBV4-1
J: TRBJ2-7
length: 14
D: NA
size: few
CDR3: CASSQVAGTFEQYF
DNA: TGCGCCAGCAGCCAAGTGGCAGGGACTTTCGAGCAGTACTTC

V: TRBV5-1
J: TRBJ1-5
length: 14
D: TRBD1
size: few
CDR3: CASSPGQINQPQHF
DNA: TGCGCCAGCAGCCCGGGACAGATCAATCAGCCCCAGCATTTT

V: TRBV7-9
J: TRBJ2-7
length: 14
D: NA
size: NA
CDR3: CASSQDPRGYEQYF
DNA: TGTGCCAGCAGCCAAGACCCTCGAGGCTACGAGCAGTACTTC

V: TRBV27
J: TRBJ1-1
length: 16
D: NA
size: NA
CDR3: CASSTTLQGRGTEAFF
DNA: TGTGCCAGCAGTACTACCTTACAGGGACGGGGCACTGAAGCTTTCTTT

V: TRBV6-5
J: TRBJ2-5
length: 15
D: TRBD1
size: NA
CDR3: CASSYETGGQETQYF
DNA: TGTGCCAGCAGTTACGAGACAGGGGGTCAAGAGACCCAGTACTTC

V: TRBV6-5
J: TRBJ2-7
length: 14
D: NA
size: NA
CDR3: CASSYKGRSHEQYF
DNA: TGTGCCAGCAGTTACAAGGGGAGGTCCCACGAGCAGTACTTC

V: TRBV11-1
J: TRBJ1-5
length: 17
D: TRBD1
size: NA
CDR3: CASSKTRRQGPNQPQHF
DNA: TGTGCCAGCAGCAAGACCCGCCGACAGGGGCCCAATCAGCCCCAGCATTTT

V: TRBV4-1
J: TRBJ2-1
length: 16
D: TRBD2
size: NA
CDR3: CASSQAGSGGDNEQFF
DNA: TGCGCCAGCAGCCAAGCGGGTAGCGGGGGGGACAATGAGCAGTTCTTC

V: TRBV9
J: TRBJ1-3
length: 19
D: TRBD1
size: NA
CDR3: CASSRTGMGRASSGNTIYF
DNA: TGTGCCAGCAGTCGGACAGGGATGGGACGCGCAAGCTCTGGAAACACCATATATTTT

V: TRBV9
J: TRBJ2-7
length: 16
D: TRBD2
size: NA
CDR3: CASSANSGGYSYEQYF
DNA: TGTGCCAGCAGCGCCAATAGCGGGGGCTACTCCTACGAGCAGTACTTC

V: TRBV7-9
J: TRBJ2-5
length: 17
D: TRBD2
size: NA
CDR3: CASSFGGLAGVGETQYF
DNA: TGTGCCAGCAGCTTTGGCGGACTAGCGGGGGTGGGAGAGACCCAGTACTTC

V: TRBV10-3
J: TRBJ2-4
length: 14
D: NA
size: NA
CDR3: CAISPQGSRNIQYF
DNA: TGTGCCATCAGCCCTCAGGGGAGTCGGAACATTCAGTACTTC

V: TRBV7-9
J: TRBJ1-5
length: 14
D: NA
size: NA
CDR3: CASSLEGDNQPQHF
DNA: TGTGCCAGCAGCTTGGAGGGTGACAATCAGCCCCAGCATTTT

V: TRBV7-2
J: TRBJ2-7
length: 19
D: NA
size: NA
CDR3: CASSPGPITGVGGYHEQYF
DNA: TGTGCCAGCAGCCCCGGCCCCATAACAGGGGTGGGGGGCTACCACGAGCAGTACTTC

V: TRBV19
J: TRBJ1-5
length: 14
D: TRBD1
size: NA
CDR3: CASGSTGGNQPQHF
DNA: TGTGCCAGTGGCTCGACAGGGGGCAATCAGCCCCAGCATTTT

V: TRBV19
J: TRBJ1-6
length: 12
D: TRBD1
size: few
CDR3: CASSTLGQALHF
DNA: TGTGCCAGTAGTACCCTTGGACAGGCCCTCCACTTT

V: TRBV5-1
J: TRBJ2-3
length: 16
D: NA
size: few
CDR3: CASSKYRQGSTDTQYF
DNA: TGCGCCAGCAGCAAATACCGCCAGGGGAGCACAGATACGCAGTATTTT

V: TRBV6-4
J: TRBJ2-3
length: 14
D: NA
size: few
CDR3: CASSRGGETDTQYF
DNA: TGTGCCAGCAGTAGGGGAGGCGAAACAGATACGCAGTATTTT

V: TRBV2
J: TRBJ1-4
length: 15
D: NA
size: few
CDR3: CASRPGGSYNEKLFF
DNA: TGTGCCAGCCGCCCCGGGGGATCATATAATGAAAAACTGTTTTTT

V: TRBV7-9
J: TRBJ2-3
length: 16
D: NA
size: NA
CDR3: CASSFATGLRTDTQYF
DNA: TGTGCCAGCAGCTTCGCGACGGGACTTCGCACAGATACGCAGTATTTT

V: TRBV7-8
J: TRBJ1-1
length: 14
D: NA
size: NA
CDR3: CASSLVVENTEAFF
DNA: TGTGCCAGCAGCTTAGTAGTCGAGAACACTGAAGCTTTCTTT

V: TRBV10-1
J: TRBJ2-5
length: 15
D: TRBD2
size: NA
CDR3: CASSESTRGGETQYF
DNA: TGCGCCAGCAGTGAGTCGACCCGCGGGGGAGAGACCCAGTACTTC

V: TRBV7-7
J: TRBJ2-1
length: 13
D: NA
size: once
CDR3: CASSFSGTSEQFF
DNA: TGTGCTAGCAGCTTTTCGGGGACAAGTGAGCAGTTCTTC

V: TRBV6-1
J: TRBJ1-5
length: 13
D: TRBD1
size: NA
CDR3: CASSGTGDQPQHF
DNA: TGTGCCAGCAGTGGGACAGGGGATCAGCCCCAGCATTTT

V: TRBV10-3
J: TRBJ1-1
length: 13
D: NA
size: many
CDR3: CAIITEPNTEAFF
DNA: TGTGCCATCATAACAGAACCTAACACTGAAGCTTTCTTT

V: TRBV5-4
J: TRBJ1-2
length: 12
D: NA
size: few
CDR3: CASGDRGYGYTF
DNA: TGTGCCAGCGGGGACCGGGGGTATGGCTACACCTTC

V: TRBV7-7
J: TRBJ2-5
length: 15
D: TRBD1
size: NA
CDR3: CASSSGQGGQETQYF
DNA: TGTGCCAGCAGCTCCGGACAGGGGGGACAAGAGACCCAGTACTTC

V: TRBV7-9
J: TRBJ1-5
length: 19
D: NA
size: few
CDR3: CASSLGSASGDYSNQPQHF
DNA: TGTGCCAGCAGCTTAGGATCGGCGTCGGGAGATTATAGCAATCAGCCCCAGCATTTT

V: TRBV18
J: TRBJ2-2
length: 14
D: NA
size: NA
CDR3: CASSPRGATGELFF
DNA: TGTGCCAGCTCACCACGAGGAGCTACCGGGGAGCTGTTTTTT

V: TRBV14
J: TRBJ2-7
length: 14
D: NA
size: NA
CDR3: CASSPGTFSYEQYF
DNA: TGTGCCAGCAGCCCGGGGACTTTCTCCTACGAGCAGTACTTC

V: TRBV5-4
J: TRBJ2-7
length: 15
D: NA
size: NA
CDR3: CASSLGMGPSYEQYF
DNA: TGTGCCAGCAGCTTGGGTATGGGGCCTTCCTACGAGCAGTACTTC

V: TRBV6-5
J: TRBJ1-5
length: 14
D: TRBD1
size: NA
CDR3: CASSPAGQVQPQHF
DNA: TGTGCCAGCAGTCCCGCGGGACAGGTACAGCCCCAGCATTTT

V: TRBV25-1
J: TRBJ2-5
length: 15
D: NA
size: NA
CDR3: CASSEIGGRIETQYF
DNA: TGTGCCAGCAGTGAGATCGGGGGGCGCATAGAGACCCAGTACTTC

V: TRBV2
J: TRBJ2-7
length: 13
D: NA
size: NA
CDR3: CASSETSSYEQYF
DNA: TGTGCCAGCAGTGAGACAAGCTCCTACGAGCAGTACTTC

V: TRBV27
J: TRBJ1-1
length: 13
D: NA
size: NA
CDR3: CASSLSVNTEAFF
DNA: TGTGCCAGCAGCCTGTCGGTGAACACTGAAGCTTTCTTT

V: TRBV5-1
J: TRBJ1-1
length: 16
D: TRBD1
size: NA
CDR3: CASSSAGTGSGTEAFF
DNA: TGCGCCAGCAGCTCGGCCGGGACAGGTAGCGGTACTGAAGCTTTCTTT

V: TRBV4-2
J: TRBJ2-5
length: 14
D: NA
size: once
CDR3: CASSQVGGSEAQYF
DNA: TGTGCCAGCAGCCAAGTCGGTGGGTCGGAGGCCCAGTACTTC

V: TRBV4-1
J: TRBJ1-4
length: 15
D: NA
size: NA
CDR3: CASSQDRIGEEKLFF
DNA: TGCGCCAGCAGCCAAGATCGGATAGGAGAGGAAAAACTGTTTTTT